This T cell receptor beta chain is drawn from a study of T cell repertoires in cytomegalovirus infection (dated by TCRdb to between 2018 and 2020). About the study as a whole: The peptide stimulations were aimed at well-studied HLA-B-restricted epitopes as well as recently identified HLA-C-restricted CMV epitopes, whose presentation resists viral immunomodulation. Because public TCR beta signatures pointed to carriage of CMV infection together with the matching HLA type, the HLA type of each donor mattered for the analysis. The paper as a whole reports these results and caveats: Cumulative frequency of public TCR beta family members discriminated carriers of CMV infection plus the relevant HLA type in this cohort and an independent approximately 350-donor cohort. The ex vivo response was dominated by HLA-C-restricted CMV-specific TCR beta clonotypes, which also provided the single most frequent clonotype in two of eight donors.

The sample's treatment or condition label, in plain terms: in vitro stimulation with specific CMV peptide epitopes to enrich CMV-specific T cells. TCRdb shows the sequencer as Illumina HiSeq 1500. TCRdb took the public reads, trimmed them with fastp at Q25, ran MiXCR for clone calling and kept in-frame beta chains. Rows with a matching CDR3 protein are joined into one entry that keeps the most common DNA and genes. For this sample the table gives about 470,000 distinct CDR3 sequences, of which more than 40% were detected only once. About 45% of the sample comes from the top ten. A few counts support this clonotype. The antigen this receptor binds is unknown. The record has no base qualities; no much larger clone is one base away. The clonotype was recovered from a human donor in good health (CMV status not recorded). Some clones in this sample may be carry-over from other donors' samples. The sequencing used cultured PBMCs, collected from culture after CMV antigen stimulation.

The base sequence is TGTGCCAGCAGCTCTTTTGAGGTCCCAGATACGCAGTATTTT. The translation is CASSSFEVPDTQYF. The V gene is TRBV7-4 and the J gene is TRBJ2-3, with the D gene uncertain. V was cut back by 4 bases and J by 4 bases, leaving a gap of 12 bases between them. From its cysteine to its phenylalanine, the CDR3 spans 14 amino acids. The retained sequence is limited to the CDR3, 42 bases, with the frame set at the first base. As encoded in the germline V gene, CDR1 is SGHVT while CDR2 is SQSDAQ.